This T cell receptor (beta chain) stems from a study of blood T cells in healthy people across ages. Study conclusions and caveats: PBMCs went unsorted, and a conclusive naive versus antigen-experienced comparison was therefore prevented. Age advanced and TCR beta diversity per million T cells fell, roughly linearly. Relative to aged donors, long-lived donors carried more naive CD4+ cells and displayed higher diversity.

Primed by a sample-barcoded 5' primer and a J-beta primer mix, a second PCR proceeded for roughly 7 to 11 cycles. TCRdb processed the 5' RACE reads anew with MiXCR; each CDR3 protein has one entry. The repertoire includes some 1,800,000 distinct CDR3 sequences, 39% of them detected once, and roughly 23% sits in the top ten. As concerns this clonotype: No antigen is known for it.

The CDR3 length is 13 residues. The V gene's germline CDR1 is MDHEN and CDR2 SYDVKM. Trimming removed 7 bases from V and 4 bases from J, with 13 bases in between. Those donating, healthy Caucasian individuals from Russia, were aged 6 to 90. The chain is built from TRBV28 and TRBJ1-1; maybe TRBD1 (5 bases). The sequence derives from a human donor in good health. Sequences were obtained from blood. This chain's CDR3 is CASNLGAPTEAFF. The CDR3 nucleotides are TGTGCCAGCAATCTAGGGGCTCCCACTGAAGCTTTCTTT.